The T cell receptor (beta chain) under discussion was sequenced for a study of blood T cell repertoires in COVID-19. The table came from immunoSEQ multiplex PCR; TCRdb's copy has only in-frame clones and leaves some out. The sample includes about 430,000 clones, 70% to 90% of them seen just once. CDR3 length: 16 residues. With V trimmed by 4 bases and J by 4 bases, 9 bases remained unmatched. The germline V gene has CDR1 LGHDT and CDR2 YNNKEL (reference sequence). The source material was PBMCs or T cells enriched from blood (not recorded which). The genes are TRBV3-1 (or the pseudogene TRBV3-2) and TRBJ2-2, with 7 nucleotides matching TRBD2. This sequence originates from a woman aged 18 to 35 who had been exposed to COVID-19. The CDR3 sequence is CASSRGLVRATGELFF. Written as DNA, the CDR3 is TGTGCCAGCAGCCGCGGACTAGTGAGGGCCACCGGGGAGCTGTTTTTT.